The clone carrying this TCR beta chain turned up a few times. Its matching antigen is unknown. From germline, CDR1 is MGHRA and CDR2 YSYEKL. The CDR3 spans 18 residues. V shed 1 base and J shed 3 bases, with 19 bases lying between them. The data stem from a study of cytomegalovirus exposure and HLA in healthy donors. Overall study results and limits: Per published reports, the classifier diagnosed cytomegalovirus status with high specificity and sensitivity. Overall, approximately 150 TCR beta chains were annotated as cytomegalovirus-associated. The dataset shows that most TCR sequences were rare, while some public TCRs occurred in many donors.

Using immunoSEQ multiplex PCR, the repertoire was profiled, and TCRdb retains in-frame clones only, with some absent. The repertoire holds some 290,000 clones, approximately 85% seen once, with 0.9% to 1% in the top ten. Donors were drawn from the roughly 120-subject validation cohort, separate from the approximately 620-subject first cohort. The gene calls are TRBV4-1 and TRBJ1-3; no clear D. This receptor was identified in a man aged 25 to 45 in good health and CMV-seronegative. Sequenced input: PBMCs. The CDR3 DNA is TGCGCCAGCAGCCAAGGGGGAGCCGTTAGGGTATATGGAAACACCATATATTTT. Its translation: CASSQGGAVRVYGNTIYF.